These 22 T cell receptor beta chains were all obtained from the same sample, sequenced in a study of identical twins. TCRdb used MiXCR to reprocess the 5' RACE reads, holding one entry per CDR3 protein. The profile shows 1.5 million to 2 million distinct CDR3 sequences, less than 40% of them singletons. The sample taken for sequencing was cord blood. The receptors shown here come from a newborn girl in good health.

The table lists this clonotype with many counts. CDR3 DNA: TGTGCCAGCAGCTTAGTGTGGGACTACTCGAGTGTGGATACGCAGTATTTT. This encodes CASSLVWDYSSVDTQYF. V and J are TRBV7-2 and TRBJ2-3; TRBD2 matches 7 bases. Germline-derived CDR1 and CDR2 are SGHTA and FQGNSA. The ends lost 1 base at V and 6 bases at J; junction bases unmatched: 13. This CDR3 region has 17 residues. Combining the CDR3 with reference TRBV7-2 and TRBJ2-3 gives the whole variable domain GAGVSQSPSNKVTEKGKDVELRCDPISGHTALYWYRQSLGQGLEFLIYFQGNSAPDKSGLPSDRFSAERTGGSVSTLTIQRTQQEDSAVYLCASSLVWDYSSVDTQYFGPGTRLTVL.

This clonotype was detected only a few times. The chain employs TRBV20-1 and TRBJ2-7, with unresolved D. Trimming left V 3 bases short and J 4 bases short, with 13 bases between. CDR3 length: 13 residues. CDR1 is DFQATT, CDR2 SNEGSKA, per germline (reference sequence). CDR3 coding DNA: TGCAGTGCTAGCACCCGACTGCTATACGAGCAGTACTTC. The encoded protein is CSASTRLLYEQYF.

The CDR3: CASSLPASYNSPLHF. CDR3 DNA: TGCGCCAGCAGCTTACCAGCCTCCTATAATTCACCCCTCCACTTT. The chain couples TRBV5-1 to TRBJ1-6, with unresolved D. The CDR3 loop spans 15 amino acids. Trimming stripped 2 bases from V and 0 bases from J, with 6 bases between. Germline V gives CDR1 SGHRS, CDR2 YFSETQ.

This clonotype occurred a few times. The CDR3 spells CASSQESPGPQETQYF. The CDR3 DNA is TGTGCCAGCAGCCAAGAATCTCCGGGGCCCCAAGAGACCCAGTACTTC. This sequence joins TRBV3-1 and TRBJ2-5; either TRBD1 or TRBD2 may supply D (5 bases each). V lost 0 bases and J 1 base, leaving 12 bases between the germline ends. This CDR3 has 16 residues. Germline V lookup: CDR1 LGHDT, CDR2 YNNKEL (reference sequence).

This sequence joins TRBV9 and TRBJ2-5, with D possibly matching TRBD1 (6 bases). Germline V gene sequence: CDR1 SGDLS, CDR2 YYNGEE. V gave up 4 bases and J gave up 0 bases, with 10 bases separating them. The CDR3 contains 14 residues. CDR3 DNA sequence: TGTGCCAGCAGCCCCCGGGACAACCAAGAGACCCAGTACTTC. Protein product: CASSPRDNQETQYF.

This clonotype was found once. One end of the junction is discordant with germline, which a read error may explain. V usage is TRBV6-1 and J usage is TRBJ2-3; tentative D call: TRBD1 (6 bases). The CDR3 consists of 13 residues. Per the germline V gene, CDR1 is MNHNS and CDR2 is SASEGT. CDR3 DNA sequence: TGTGCCAGCAGAAAACAGGGCACAGATGCGCAGTATTTT. It is translated as CASRKQGTDAQYF.

This clonotype was seen only a few times. The chain carries TRBV3-1 and TRBJ2-1, with D uncertain. Trimming removed 2 bases at V and 3 bases at J, with 11 bases between. The CDR3 is 15 amino acids. Germline V gene lookup returns CDR1 LGHDT and CDR2 YNNKEL (reference sequence). The CDR3 DNA reads as TGTGCCAGCAGCCAACTACTCCAGAACTACAATGAGCAGTTCTTC. Translating it yields CASSQLLQNYNEQFF.

The CDR3 bases are TGTGCCAGCAGCCGTGGAGGGAGAGGTGGCACAGATACGCAGTATTTT. Its translation is CASSRGGRGGTDTQYF. The chain combines TRBV21-1 with TRBJ2-3; the D call of TRBD2 is as the table states it, not checked on the DNA. TRBV21-1 is designated a pseudogene. The CDR3 sequence is 16 residues long.

This clonotype was observed a handful of times. The chain employs TRBV10-3 and TRBJ2-7; D may be TRBD1 (6 bases). CDR1 ENHRY and CDR2 SYGVKD come from the germline V gene. This CDR3 contains 13 residues. Trimming pared 4 bases from V and 4 bases from J, leaving 11 bases between. CDR3 sequence: CAISGVRGYEQYF. CDR3 nucleotides: TGTGCCATCAGTGGAGTCAGGGGTTACGAGCAGTACTTC.

The chain couples TRBV6-5 to TRBJ2-5; a possible D gene is TRBD1 (6 bases). Gene TRBJ2-7 matches the end of the DNA better, so the J call may be wrong. Per the germline V gene, CDR1 is MNHEY and CDR2 is SVGAGI. This CDR3 contains 11 residues. The CDR3 coding sequence is TGTGCCAGCCGGGACACCCACGAGCAGTACTTC. Protein sequence: CASRDTHEQYF.

The chain combines TRBV4-2 with TRBJ2-1; the match to TRBD2 covers 7 bases. The assigned J gene may be wrong: the sequence end matches TRBJ2-7 better. The CDR3 has 16 amino acids. The germline V gene has CDR1 LGHNA and CDR2 YNFKEQ. The CDR3 nucleotides read TGTGCCAGCAGCCCTCCCCAGGGACTATTCTACAATGAGCAGTACTTC. The encoded protein is CASSPPQGLFYNEQYF.

This rearrangement joins TRBV21-1 to TRBJ1-2; the table's D call, TRBD1, has no DNA check behind it. TRBV21-1 is a recognized pseudogene. The CDR3 runs 13 residues. The CDR3 DNA reads as TGTGCCAGCAGCGGGGACAGGGAAAATGGCTACACCTTC. It codes for CASSGDRENGYTF.

The chain combines TRBV6-2 or TRBV6-3 with TRBJ2-3; D is unclear. V gave up 5 bases and J gave up 9 bases, with 9 bases separating them. The CDR3 runs to 11 residues. CDR1 is MNHEY, CDR2 SVGEGT, per germline. CDR3 sequence reads: CASSGYRTQYF. The CDR3 DNA sequence: TGTGCCAGCAGTGGGTATAGAACGCAGTATTTT.

This clonotype was counted a few times. The chain joins TRBV20-1 to TRBJ2-3; D perhaps matches TRBD2 (6 bases). V was trimmed by 6 bases and J by 6 bases, leaving 22 bases between them. There are 15 residues in the CDR3. Germline CDR1 reads DFQATT; CDR2 reads SNEGSKA (reference sequence). The CDR3 here is CSAPWVAEYGDTQYF. The CDR3 DNA reads TGCAGTGCCCCCTGGGTAGCGGAATACGGGGATACGCAGTATTTT.

The chain joins TRBV7-8 to TRBJ1-5; D unresolved. Looked up from germline, CDR1 is SGHVS and CDR2 is FQNEAQ. The CDR3 sequence is 17 residues long. With 1 base removed from V and 0 bases from J, the gap between germline ends came to 13 bases. The CDR3 loop reads CASSLGPARYSNQPQHF. CDR3 nucleotides: TGTGCCAGCAGCTTAGGTCCCGCCAGATATAGCAATCAGCCCCAGCATTTT.

The table lists this clonotype with a few counts. This chain uses TRBV5-6 with TRBJ2-3; D is perhaps TRBD1 or TRBD2 (5 bases each). V shed 6 bases and J shed 3 bases, with 11 bases lying between them. This CDR3 region has 13 residues. Germline V gene sequence: CDR1 SGHDT, CDR2 YYEEEE. The CDR3 region is CASIVGDTDTQYF. The CDR3, as DNA: TGTGCCAGCATCGTGGGGGATACAGATACGCAGTATTTT.

The chain couples TRBV27 to TRBJ2-2; 7 bases map to TRBD1. Germline V gives CDR1 MNHEY, CDR2 SMNVEV (reference sequence). Germline trimming cut 5 bases from V and 4 bases from J; bases unmatched to any gene: 7. CDR3 length: 15 residues. The CDR3 coding sequence is TGTGCCAGCAGTCCAGGACAGGCTAGCACCGGGGAGCTGTTTTTT. Encoded protein: CASSPGQASTGELFF.

A word on this clonotype: Since no conserved phenylalanine or tryptophan closes the CDR3, a read error is the likely cause. The chain joins TRBV2 to TRBJ2-7; tentative D call: TRBD1 (6 bases). The length of the CDR3 is 14 residues. Germline values: CDR1 SNHLY, CDR2 FYNNEI. V shed 5 bases and J shed 0 bases, with 11 bases lying between them. This CDR3 is CASSLDRSSYEQYL. The CDR3 DNA is TGTGCCAGCAGTCTAGACAGGAGCTCCTACGAGCAGTACCTC.

A few counts support this clonotype. The V call is TRBV20-1, the J call TRBJ2-3; D gene uncertain. This CDR3 is built from 13 residues. Germline CDR1 reads DFQATT; CDR2 reads SNEGSKA (reference sequence). The germline V and J ends were trimmed by 2 bases and 4 bases, with 10 bases remaining between them. The CDR3 loop is CSARPRVPDTQYF. The CDR3 DNA follows: TGCAGTGCTAGACCTCGGGTCCCAGATACGCAGTATTTT.

The chain carries TRBV30 and TRBJ2-1, with D perhaps assigned TRBD1 or TRBD2 (6 bases each). The germline gives CDR1 GTSNPN, CDR2 SVGIG (reference sequence). V was shortened by 0 bases and J by 5 bases, with 11 bases between the two germline ends. There are 14 residues in the CDR3. CDR3 sequence reads: CAWSVGGTHNEQFF. CDR3 in DNA: TGTGCCTGGAGTGTGGGGGGCACCCACAATGAGCAGTTCTTC.

This clonotype has just a few counts. V is TRBV9 and J is TRBJ2-3; D perhaps matches TRBD2 (6 bases). The V end was cut by 2 bases, the J end by 6 bases, with 13 bases between. The CDR3 spans 14 residues. Germline-derived CDR1 and CDR2 are SGDLS and YYNGEE. The DNA of the CDR3 is TGTGCCAGCAGCGTCCTAAGTGGGGGGGATACGCAGTATTTT. Translated: CASSVLSGGDTQYF.

The chain combines TRBV12-3 or TRBV12-4 with TRBJ2-1, with TRBD2 matching 10 bases. There are 18 residues in the CDR3. J lost 7 bases, V lost 1 base, and 13 bases had no gene match. CDR3 coding DNA: TGTGCCAGCAGTTTAGGTACCCTAGCGGGAGCAAGTGGGAATGAGCAGTTCTTC. Protein sequence: CASSLGTLAGASGNEQFF.